This TCR beta chain is drawn from a study of cytomegalovirus exposure and HLA in healthy donors. Donors counted as nominally healthy when sampled, yet unrecorded immune exposures were likely. A multiplex PCR was run with 60 Vbeta primers and 13 Jbeta primers. The assay was immunoSEQ multiplex PCR, and TCRdb's table has in-frame clones only and misses some. There are about 46,000 clones in the sample, with more than 0.9% held by the top ten. The CDR3 sequence is 16 residues long. Germline V lookup: CDR1 MNHEY, CDR2 SMNVEV (reference sequence). Trimming stripped 6 bases from V and 0 bases from J, with 17 bases between.

V gene TRBV27 combines with J gene TRBJ1-1; D may be TRBD1 (6 bases). The sequencing input was PBMCs. This sequence originates from a woman aged 40 to 50 in good health and CMV-seronegative. This CDR3 is CASSLHHRAMNTEAFF. The CDR3 bases are TGTGCCAGCAGCCTCCACCACAGGGCGATGAACACTGAAGCTTTCTTT.